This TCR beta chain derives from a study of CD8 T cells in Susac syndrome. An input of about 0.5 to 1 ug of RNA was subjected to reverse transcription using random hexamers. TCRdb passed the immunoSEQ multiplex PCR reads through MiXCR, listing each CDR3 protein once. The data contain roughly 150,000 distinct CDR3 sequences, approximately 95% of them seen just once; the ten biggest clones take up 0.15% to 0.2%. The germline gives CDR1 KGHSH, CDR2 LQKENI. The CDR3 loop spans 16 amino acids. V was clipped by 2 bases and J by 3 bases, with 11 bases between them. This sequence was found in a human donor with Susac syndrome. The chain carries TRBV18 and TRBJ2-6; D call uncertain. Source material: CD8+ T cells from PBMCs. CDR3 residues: CASSPFTADGANVLTF. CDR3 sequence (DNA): TGTGCCAGCTCACCATTCACGGCGGATGGGGCCAACGTCCTGACTTTC. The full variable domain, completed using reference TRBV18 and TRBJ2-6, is NAGVMQNPRHLVRRRGQEARLRCSPMKGHSHVYWYRQLPEEGLKFMVYLQKENIIDESGMPKERFSAEFPKEGPSILRIQQVVRGDSAAYFCASSPFTADGANVLTFGAGSRLTVL.